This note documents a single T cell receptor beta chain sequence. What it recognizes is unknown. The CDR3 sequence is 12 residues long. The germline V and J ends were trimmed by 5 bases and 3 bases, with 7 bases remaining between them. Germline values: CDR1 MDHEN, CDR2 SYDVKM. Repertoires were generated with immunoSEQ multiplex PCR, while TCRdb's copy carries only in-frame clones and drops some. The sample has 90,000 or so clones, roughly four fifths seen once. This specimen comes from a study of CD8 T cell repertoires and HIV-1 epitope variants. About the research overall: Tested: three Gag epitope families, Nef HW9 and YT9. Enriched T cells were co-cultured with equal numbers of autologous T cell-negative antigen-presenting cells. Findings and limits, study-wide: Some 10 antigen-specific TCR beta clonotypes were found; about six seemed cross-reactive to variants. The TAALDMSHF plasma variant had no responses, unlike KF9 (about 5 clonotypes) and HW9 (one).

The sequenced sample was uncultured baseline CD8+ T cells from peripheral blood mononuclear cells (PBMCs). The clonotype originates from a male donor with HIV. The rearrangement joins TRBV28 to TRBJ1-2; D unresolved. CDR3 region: CASSTGDYGYTF. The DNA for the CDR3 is TGTGCCAGCAGTACGGGAGACTATGGCTACACCTTC.